The clone carrying this T cell receptor beta chain was counted many times. Its antigen is as yet unknown. The entry originates in a study of blood T cells in healthy people across ages. Notes on the study in general: Fewer expanded clones and more diversity marked long-lived versus aged donors.

CDR3 size: 16 residues. Losses at the gene ends were 3 bases for V and 3 bases for J; bases not matched to a gene: 8. Germline CDR1 reads SGDLS; CDR2 reads YYNGEE. A second PCR of roughly 7 to 11 cycles used a sample-barcoded 5' primer and a J-beta primer mix. From the 5' RACE reads, TCRdb called clonotypes with MiXCR, one entry per CDR3 protein. The sample comprises 500,000 to 700,000 distinct CDR3 sequences, under 30% of which are singletons, and about a sixth rests with the top ten. This chain connects TRBV9 to TRBJ2-5; 10 bases agree with TRBD1. The TCR comes from a woman older than 75 in good health. The sequenced sample consisted of blood. The CDR3 reads CASSARQGAPEETQYF. Written as DNA, the CDR3 is TGTGCCAGCAGCGCCCGACAGGGGGCCCCCGAAGAGACCCAGTACTTC.